This TCR beta chain was found in a study of T cell repertoires in cytomegalovirus infection. Study-wide background: Used in the study were CMV epitopes, some recently identified and HLA-C-restricted, others well-studied and HLA-B-restricted. In public TCR beta signatures, there were indications of both CMV infection and matching HLA type.

The table lists this clonotype with a few counts. Its antigen is not known. General observations from the study: HLA-C-restricted CMV-specific TCR beta clonotypes prevailed in the ex vivo response.

TCRdb ran MiXCR on the reads and lists one entry per CDR3 protein. The table has about 920,000 distinct CDR3 sequences, more than 25% seen once. With 6 bases removed from V and 1 base from J, the gap between germline ends came to 19 bases. Germline CDR1 MNHEY, CDR2 SMNVEV (reference sequence). The CDR3 length is 16 residues. The receptor was isolated from a human donor in good health (CMV status not recorded). Some clones in this sample may be carry-over from other donors' samples. The source was cultured CD8+ T cells from PBMCs, collected from culture after CMV antigen stimulation. This sequence joins TRBV27 and TRBJ2-7, with D possibly TRBD2 on 7 matching bases. The CDR3 loop is CASSFAGAPSSYEQYF. The CDR3 DNA sequence: TGTGCCAGCAGCTTCGCGGGGGCACCTTCTTCCTACGAGCAGTACTTC.